Following are 18 T cell receptor beta chains from one sample sequenced in a study of blood T cell repertoires in COVID-19 (dated by TCRdb to the early 2020s). Library preparation was by the immunoSEQ multiplex PCR assay. TCRdb took this table from immuneACCESS and kept in-frame rearrangements with V and J called. Such tables lack part of the clones; where checked against another copy, unresolved V genes explain under half of the gap, and the rest is unexplained. The sample table shows roughly 70,000 clones, and about 82% are seen once. Around 10% of the sample rests with the top ten. Sequenced input: peripheral blood. These receptors were collected from a human donor in a cohort sampled during active COVID-19.

The V gene is TRBV28, the J gene TRBJ2-7; 9 bases fit TRBD1. CDR3 size: 12 residues. Germline values: CDR1 MDHEN, CDR2 SYDVKM. V gave up 5 bases and J gave up 5 bases; unmatched junction bases: 1. CDR3 loop: CASSRDRDEQYF. The DNA for the CDR3 is TGTGCCAGCAGTCGGGACAGGGACGAGCAGTACTTC.

This rearrangement joins TRBV29-1 to TRBJ2-7; D unclear. Germline loops: CDR1 SQVTM, CDR2 ANQGSEA. V lost 7 bases and J 5 bases, leaving 12 bases between the germline ends. The CDR3 runs to 11 residues. Written as DNA, the CDR3 is TGCAGCGCTTACTTGGGCGACGAGCAGTACTTC. Translating it yields CSAYLGDEQYF.

The table lists this clone with many counts. The chain carries TRBV6-5 and TRBJ1-1; D call uncertain. The germline V and J ends were trimmed by 6 bases and 1 base, with 12 bases remaining between them. The CDR3 extends over 14 amino acids. CDR1 MNHEY and CDR2 SVGAGI come from the germline V gene. The CDR3 bases are TGTGCCAGCAGAATTAGTGGAGAGAACACTGAAGCTTTCTTT. Protein product: CASRISGENTEAFF.

The chain links TRBV30 to TRBJ1-4, with 10 bases lining up with TRBD1. Germline assignment: CDR1 GTSNPN and CDR2 SVGIG (reference sequence). The CDR3 runs 17 residues. The V segment lost 4 bases and the J segment 8 bases; nucleotides outside the gene matches: 16. The CDR3 protein is CAWMRPGQGPRYEKLFF. The CDR3 nucleotides are TGTGCCTGGATGAGGCCGGGACAGGGGCCGCGTTACGAAAAACTGTTTTTT.

J is TRBJ2-1 and V is TRBV28; D might be TRBD2 (5 bases). Germline V gene lookup returns CDR1 MDHEN and CDR2 SYDVKM. The CDR3 has 17 amino acids. The V and J ends lost 7 bases and 0 bases respectively, with 19 bases between them. The DNA for the CDR3 is TGTGCCAGCATCCCTCGGGGTGGCGTAAGCTCCTACAATGAGCAGTTCTTC. Amino acid sequence: CASIPRGGVSSYNEQFF.

This sequence joins TRBV4-2 and TRBJ2-1, with 8 nucleotides matching TRBD2. In germline, CDR1 is LGHNA, CDR2 YNFKEQ. V lost 4 bases to trimming and J lost 3 bases; unmatched junction nucleotides: 11. The CDR3 is 17 residues long. The CDR3 reads CASSLGLEVPYYNEQFF. The CDR3 nucleotides read TGTGCCAGCAGCCTGGGACTAGAGGTACCCTACTACAATGAGCAGTTCTTC.

V is TRBV24-1 and J is TRBJ2-7, with D tentatively TRBD1 (5 bases). With 6 bases removed from V and 1 base from J, the gap between germline ends came to 12 bases. This CDR3 contains 14 residues. Per the germline V gene, CDR1 is KGHDR and CDR2 is SFDVKD. The CDR3 DNA sequence: TGTGCCACCAGTAAAGTACAGGATTCCTACGAGCAGTACTTC. This encodes CATSKVQDSYEQYF.

The rearrangement links TRBV24-1 to TRBJ2-1; D unclear. Germline V gene data show CDR1 as KGHDR and CDR2 as SFDVKD. Trimming pared 5 bases from V and 1 base from J, leaving 17 bases between. The CDR3 consists of 17 residues. The CDR3 sequence is CATSGQTTGISYNEQFF. The CDR3 DNA is TGTGCCACCAGTGGCCAGACGACGGGTATTTCCTACAATGAGCAGTTCTTC.

This clone was observed a handful of times. This chain uses TRBV29-1 with TRBJ2-7; 7 positions match TRBD1. The CDR3 runs 12 residues. J gave up 6 bases and V 6 bases, and 8 bases lay outside the gene matches. Germline V lookup: CDR1 SQVTM, CDR2 ANQGSEA. The CDR3 region has the DNA TGCAGCGTAGAGACAGGGAGCGTCGAGCAGTACTTC. Translated: CSVETGSVEQYF.

J is TRBJ2-3 and V is TRBV9; TRBD2 matches 12 bases. V lost 6 bases to trimming and J lost 0 bases; unmatched junction nucleotides: 2. The CDR3 has 15 amino acids. Germline values: CDR1 SGDLS, CDR2 YYNGEE. The CDR3 sequence is CASTSGGESTDTQYF. CDR3 DNA sequence: TGTGCCAGCACTAGCGGGGGGGAAAGCACAGATACGCAGTATTTT.

The DNA for the CDR3 is TGTGCCAGCAGTTCATCCGGGACAGTCAACTATGGCTACACCTTC. This translates into CASSSSGTVNYGYTF. The J gene is TRBJ1-2, the V gene TRBV28; 7 nucleotides line up with TRBD1. Germline V gene data show CDR1 as MDHEN and CDR2 as SYDVKM. The junction had 7 bases not matched to a gene; V was cut back by 4 bases and J by 2 bases. The CDR3 contains 15 residues.

The chain combines TRBV5-6 with TRBJ2-7; D might be TRBD2 (6 bases). CDR1 SGHDT and CDR2 YYEEEE come from the germline V gene. This CDR3 has 13 amino acids. With 5 bases removed from V and 5 bases from J, the gap between germline ends came to 14 bases. The CDR3 spells CASRLGGFNEQYF. The CDR3 DNA is TGTGCCAGCAGACTAGGAGGGTTCAACGAGCAGTACTTC.

This clone was recorded a few times. The chain joins TRBV21-1 to TRBJ2-7; the table assigns TRBD1, which was not confirmed against the DNA. TRBV21-1 is designated a pseudogene. CDR3 length equals 16 residues. DNA of the CDR3: TGTGCCAGCAGCTTCTATCAAGGGGTGCACTCCTACGAGCAGTACTTC. Translation: CASSFYQGVHSYEQYF.

V gene TRBV28 combines with J gene TRBJ2-7, with D maybe TRBD1 (5 bases). The CDR3 is 12 amino acids. The V end lost 6 bases, the J end lost 3 bases, and 9 bases lay between the germline ends. Germline-derived CDR1 and CDR2 are MDHEN and SYDVKM. The CDR3 here is CASRPQGYEQYF. CDR3 nucleotide sequence: TGTGCCAGCAGGCCCCAGGGCTACGAGCAGTACTTC.

V usage is TRBV5-1 and J usage is TRBJ1-1, with D maybe TRBD1 (6 bases). Trimming removed 4 bases from V and 9 bases from J, with 10 bases in between. The germline V gene encodes CDR1 SGHRS and CDR2 YFSETQ. The CDR3 sequence is 11 residues long. CDR3 sequence reads: CASSGGQKAFF. CDR3 bases: TGCGCCAGCAGCGGGGGCCAAAAAGCTTTCTTT.

This chain connects TRBV5-5 to TRBJ2-7, with D perhaps matching TRBD1 (5 bases). The CDR3 is 13 residues long. CDR1 and CDR2 from the germline V gene are SGHKS and YYEKEE (reference sequence). V dropped 0 bases and J dropped 6 bases, with 10 bases sitting between them. The CDR3: CASSLGWGFEQYF. CDR3 DNA sequence: TGTGCCAGCAGCTTGGGATGGGGCTTCGAGCAGTACTTC. Using reference TRBV5-5 and TRBJ2-7 for the parts outside the CDR3, the full variable domain is DAGVTQSPTHLIKTRGQQVTLRCSPISGHKSVSWYQQVLGQGPQFIFQYYEKEERGRGNFPDRFSARQFPNYSSELNVNALLLGDSALYLCASSLGWGFEQYFGPGTRLTVT.

This chain's CDR3 is CASNPTGVSNQPQHF. CDR3 nucleotides: TGTGCCAGTAACCCGACAGGAGTAAGCAATCAGCCCCAGCATTTT. The rearrangement links TRBV19 to TRBJ1-5; TRBD1 is a possible D gene (6 bases). The CDR3 has 15 amino acids. The germline V gene has CDR1 LNHDA and CDR2 SQIVND (reference sequence). V lost 7 bases and J 1 base, leaving 14 bases between the germline ends.

In DNA, the CDR3 is TGTGCCAGCAGCTTGACAGGGGGCAGAGAGACCCAGTACTTC. It is translated as CASSLTGGRETQYF. This chain connects TRBV7-3 to TRBJ2-5, with 10 bases fitting TRBD1. There are 14 residues in the CDR3. V shed 3 bases and J 4 bases; nucleotides not matched to a gene: 2. From germline, CDR1 is SGHTA and CDR2 FQGTGA.